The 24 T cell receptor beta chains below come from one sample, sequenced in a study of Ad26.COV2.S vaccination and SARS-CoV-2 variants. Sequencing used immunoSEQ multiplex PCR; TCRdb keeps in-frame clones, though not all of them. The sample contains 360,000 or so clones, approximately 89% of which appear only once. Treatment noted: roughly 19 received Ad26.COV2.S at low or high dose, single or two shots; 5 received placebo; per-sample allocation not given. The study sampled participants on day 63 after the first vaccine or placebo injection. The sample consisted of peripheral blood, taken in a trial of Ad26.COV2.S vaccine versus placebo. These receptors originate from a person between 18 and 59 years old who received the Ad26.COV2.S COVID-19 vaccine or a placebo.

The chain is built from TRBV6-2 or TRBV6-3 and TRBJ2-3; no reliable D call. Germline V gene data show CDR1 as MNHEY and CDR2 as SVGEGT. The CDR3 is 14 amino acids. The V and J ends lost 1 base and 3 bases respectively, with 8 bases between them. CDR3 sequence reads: CASSYFGRTDTQYF. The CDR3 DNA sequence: TGTGCCAGCAGTTACTTTGGTCGGACAGATACGCAGTATTTT.

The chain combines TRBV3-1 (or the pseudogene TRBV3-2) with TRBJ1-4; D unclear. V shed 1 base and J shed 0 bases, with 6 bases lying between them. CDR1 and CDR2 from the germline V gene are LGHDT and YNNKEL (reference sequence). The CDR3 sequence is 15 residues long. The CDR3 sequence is CASSQVRATNEKLFF. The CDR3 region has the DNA TGTGCCAGCAGCCAAGTTCGTGCAACTAATGAAAAACTGTTTTTT.

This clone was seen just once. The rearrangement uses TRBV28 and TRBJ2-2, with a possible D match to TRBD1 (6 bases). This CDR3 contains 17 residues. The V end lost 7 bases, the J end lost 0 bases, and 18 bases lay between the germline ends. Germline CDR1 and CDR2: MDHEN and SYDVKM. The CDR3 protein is CASNPTGWSANTGELFF. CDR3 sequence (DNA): TGTGCCAGCAACCCAACAGGGTGGTCCGCGAACACCGGGGAGCTGTTTTTT.

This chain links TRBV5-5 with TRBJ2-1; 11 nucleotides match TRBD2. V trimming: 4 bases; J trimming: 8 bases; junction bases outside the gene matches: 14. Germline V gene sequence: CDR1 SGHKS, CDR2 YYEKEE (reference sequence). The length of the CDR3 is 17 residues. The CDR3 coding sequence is TGTGCCAGCAGCGGAACGCTACTAGCGGGAGTCGCTGATGAGCAGTTCTTC. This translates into CASSGTLLAGVADEQFF.

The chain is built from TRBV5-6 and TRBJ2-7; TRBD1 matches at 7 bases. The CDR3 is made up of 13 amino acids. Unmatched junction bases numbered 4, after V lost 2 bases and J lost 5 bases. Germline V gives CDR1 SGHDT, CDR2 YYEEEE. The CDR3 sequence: CASSLTGAHEQYF. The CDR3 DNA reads TGTGCCAGCAGCTTAACAGGGGCCCACGAGCAGTACTTC.

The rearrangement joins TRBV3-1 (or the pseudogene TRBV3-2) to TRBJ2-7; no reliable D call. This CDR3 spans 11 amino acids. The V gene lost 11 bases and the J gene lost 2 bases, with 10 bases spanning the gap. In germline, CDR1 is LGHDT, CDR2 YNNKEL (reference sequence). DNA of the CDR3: TGTGCCTCCCTCCATCCCTACGAGCAGTACTTC. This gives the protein CASLHPYEQYF.

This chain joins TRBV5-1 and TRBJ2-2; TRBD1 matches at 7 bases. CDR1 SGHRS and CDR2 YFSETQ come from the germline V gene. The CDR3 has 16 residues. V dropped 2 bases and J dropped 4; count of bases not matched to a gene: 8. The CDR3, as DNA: TGCGCCAGCAGCTTTCGACAGGGAGAGAGCACCGGGGAGCTGTTTTTT. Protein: CASSFRQGESTGELFF.

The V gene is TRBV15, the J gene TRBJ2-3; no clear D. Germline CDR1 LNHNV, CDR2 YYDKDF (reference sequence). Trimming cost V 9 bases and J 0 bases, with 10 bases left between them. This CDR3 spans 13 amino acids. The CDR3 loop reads CATRHGSTDTQYF. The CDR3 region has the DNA TGTGCCACTAGACATGGTAGCACAGATACGCAGTATTTT. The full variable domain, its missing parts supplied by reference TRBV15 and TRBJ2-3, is DAMVIQNPRYQVTQFGKPVTLSCSQTLNHNVMYWYQQKSSQAPKLLFHYYDKDFNNEADTPDNFQSRRPNTSFCFLDIRSPGLGDTAMYLCATRHGSTDTQYFGPGTRLTVL.

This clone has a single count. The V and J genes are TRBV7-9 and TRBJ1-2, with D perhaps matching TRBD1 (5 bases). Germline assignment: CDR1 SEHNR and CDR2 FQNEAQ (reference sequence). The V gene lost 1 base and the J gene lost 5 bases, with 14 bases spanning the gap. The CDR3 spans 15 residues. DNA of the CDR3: TGTGCCAGCAGCTTAGGGGGTTGGGACGGTTATGGCTACACCTTC. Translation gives CASSLGGWDGYGYTF.

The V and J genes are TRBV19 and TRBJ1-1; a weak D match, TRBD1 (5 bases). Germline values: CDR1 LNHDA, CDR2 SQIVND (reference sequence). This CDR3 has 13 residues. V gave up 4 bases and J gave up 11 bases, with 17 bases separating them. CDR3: CASSNVVGGAAFF. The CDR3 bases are TGTGCCAGTAGTAATGTTGTTGGGGGTGCGGCTTTCTTT.

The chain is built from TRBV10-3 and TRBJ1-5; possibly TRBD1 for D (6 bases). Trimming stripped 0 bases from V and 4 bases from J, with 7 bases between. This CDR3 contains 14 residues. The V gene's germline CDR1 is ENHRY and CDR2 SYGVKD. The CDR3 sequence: CAISESGGNQPQHF. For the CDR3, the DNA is TGTGCCATCAGTGAGTCAGGGGGAAATCAGCCCCAGCATTTT.

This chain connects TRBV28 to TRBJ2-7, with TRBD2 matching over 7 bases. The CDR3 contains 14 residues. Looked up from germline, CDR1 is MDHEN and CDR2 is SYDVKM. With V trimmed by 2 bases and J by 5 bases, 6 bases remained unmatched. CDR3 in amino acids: CASSLGGSSNEQYF. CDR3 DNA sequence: TGTGCCAGCAGTTTAGGCGGGAGCTCGAACGAGCAGTACTTC.

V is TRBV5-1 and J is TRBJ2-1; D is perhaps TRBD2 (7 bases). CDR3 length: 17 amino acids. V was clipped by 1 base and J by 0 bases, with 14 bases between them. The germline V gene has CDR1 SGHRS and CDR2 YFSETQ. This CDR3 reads CASSLRGGEPSYNEQFF. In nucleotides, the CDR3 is TGCGCCAGCAGCTTGCGAGGGGGGGAGCCCTCCTACAATGAGCAGTTCTTC.

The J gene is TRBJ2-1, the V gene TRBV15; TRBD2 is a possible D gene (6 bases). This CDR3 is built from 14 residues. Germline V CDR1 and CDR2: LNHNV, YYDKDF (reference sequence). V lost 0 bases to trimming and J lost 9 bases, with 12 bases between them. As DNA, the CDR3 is TGTGCCACCAGCAGAGATAAGCTCGGGGGTGAGCAGTTCTTC. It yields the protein CATSRDKLGGEQFF.

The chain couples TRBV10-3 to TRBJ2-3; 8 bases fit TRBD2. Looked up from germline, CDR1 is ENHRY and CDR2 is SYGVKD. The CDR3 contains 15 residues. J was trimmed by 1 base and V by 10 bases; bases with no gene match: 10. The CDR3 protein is CATRTAGAGTDTQYF. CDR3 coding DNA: TGTGCCACCAGAACAGCGGGGGCGGGCACAGATACGCAGTATTTT.

CDR3 nucleotides: TGCGCCAGCAGCTTGTTGCCTAGCGGGAGTAGCACAGATACGCAGTATTTT. Amino acids: CASSLLPSGSSTDTQYF. The rearrangement joins TRBV5-1 to TRBJ2-3, with 10 bases matching TRBD2. Germline CDR1 is SGHRS and CDR2 is YFSETQ. The V segment lost 1 base and the J segment 0 bases; nucleotides outside the gene matches: 5. This CDR3 region has 17 residues.

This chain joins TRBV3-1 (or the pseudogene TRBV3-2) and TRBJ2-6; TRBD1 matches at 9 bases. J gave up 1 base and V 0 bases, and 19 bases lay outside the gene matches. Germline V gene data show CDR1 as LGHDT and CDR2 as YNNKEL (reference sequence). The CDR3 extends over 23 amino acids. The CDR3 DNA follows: TGTGCCAGCAGCCAAGATCAGTTAAACTGGAACAGGGGGCCTTTGTCTGGGGCCAACGTCCTGACTTTC. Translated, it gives CASSQDQLNWNRGPLSGANVLTF.

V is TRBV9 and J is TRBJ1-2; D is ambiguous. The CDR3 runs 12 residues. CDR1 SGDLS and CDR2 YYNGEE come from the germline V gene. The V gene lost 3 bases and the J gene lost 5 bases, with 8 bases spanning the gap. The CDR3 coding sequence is TGTGCCAGCAGCGCCCACAGTTATGGCTACACCTTC. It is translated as CASSAHSYGYTF. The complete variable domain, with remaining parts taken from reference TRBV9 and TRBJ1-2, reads DSGVTQTPKHLITATGQRVTLRCSPRSGDLSVYWYQQSLDQGLQFLIQYYNGEERAKGNILERFSAQQFPDLHSELNLSSLELGDSALYFCASSAHSYGYTFGSGTRLTVV.

CDR3 loop: CASSRGYEQFF. The CDR3 DNA is TGTGCCAGCAGCCGGGGTTACGAGCAGTTCTTC. V usage is TRBV11-3 and J usage is TRBJ2-1, with D possibly being TRBD2 (5 bases). The CDR3 extends over 11 amino acids. Trimming removed 5 bases at V and 10 bases at J, with 9 bases between. Germline loops: CDR1 SGHNT, CDR2 YENEEA.

The CDR3: CAWSVAGFYGYTF. The CDR3 DNA reads TGTGCCTGGAGTGTTGCCGGGTTTTATGGCTACACCTTC. V usage is TRBV30 and J usage is TRBJ1-2; D remains ambiguous. There are 13 residues in the CDR3. Germline V gene data show CDR1 as GTSNPN and CDR2 as SVGIG (reference sequence). Trimming cost V 0 bases and J 5 bases, with 10 bases left between them.

CDR3 DNA: TGTGCCAGCAGTCCTGGGACAGGGGGCTTTGATACGCAGTATTTT. Translated, it gives CASSPGTGGFDTQYF. The chain uses TRBV9 and TRBJ2-3; 12 bases fit TRBD1. There are 15 residues in the CDR3. With V trimmed by 5 bases and J by 6 bases, 7 bases remained unmatched. CDR1 and CDR2 from the germline V gene are SGDLS and YYNGEE.

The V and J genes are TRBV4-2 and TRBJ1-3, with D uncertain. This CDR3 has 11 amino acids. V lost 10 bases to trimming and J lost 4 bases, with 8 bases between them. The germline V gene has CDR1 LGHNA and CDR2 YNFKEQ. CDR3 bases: TGTGCCACCCACGGGGGAAACACCATATATTTT. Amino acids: CATHGGNTIYF.

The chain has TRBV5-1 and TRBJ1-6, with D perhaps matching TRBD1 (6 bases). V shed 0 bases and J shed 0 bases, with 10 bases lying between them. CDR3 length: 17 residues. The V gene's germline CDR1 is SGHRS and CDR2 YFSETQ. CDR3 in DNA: TGCGCCAGCAGCTTGGGTCAGGGGAGCTCCTATAATTCACCCCTCCACTTT. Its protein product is CASSLGQGSSYNSPLHF.

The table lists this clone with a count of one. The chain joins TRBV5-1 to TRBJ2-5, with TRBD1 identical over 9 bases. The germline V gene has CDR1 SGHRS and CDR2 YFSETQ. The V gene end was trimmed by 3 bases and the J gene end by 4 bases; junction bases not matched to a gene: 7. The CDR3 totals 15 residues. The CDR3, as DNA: TGCGCCAGCAGCTCTGGACAGGGGCTGGTAGAGACCCAGTACTTC. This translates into CASSSGQGLVETQYF.